This T cell receptor (beta chain) is from a study of CD8+ T cells in alopecia areata (dated by TCRdb to 2017 to 2018). About the investigation overall: In both human patients and the C3H/HeJ mouse model, the study applied high-throughput TCRbeta sequencing to look at T cell clonal expansion in alopecia areata. Human TCRbeta sequencing covered scalp tissue and sorted CD4+ and CD8+ peripheral blood T cells from patchy and totalis/universalis alopecia areata patients and healthy controls. Scalp clonality was compared among normal scalp (n=4), patchy alopecia areata scalp (n=8), and alopecia totalis/universalis scalp (n=8). The RNA source kit depended on sample type: the PAXgene miRNA kit for fixed scalp, the miRNeasy kit for PBMCs, and the RNeasy kit for mouse skin. Amplification of TCRbeta CDR3 regions was done by immunoSEQ multiplex PCR using 35 Vbeta forward primers and 13 Jbeta reverse primers.

Lesional scalp punch biopsies and peripheral blood were obtained from alopecia areata patients. PBMCs were separated by density centrifugation and stained for CD3, CD4 and CD8, after which CD4+ and CD8+ T cells were sorted on a FACSAria. As part of a multicenter biomarker study, untreated alopecia areata patients were recruited. Blood CD8+ T cells from about five biomarker-study patients were further sorted into NKG2D-low and NKG2D-high fractions. General conclusions and limits of the study: Lesional scalp, especially in alopecia totalis/universalis, showed higher clonality and more expanded CD8+ clones than normal scalp, suggesting antigenic drive. Unlike mouse skin, which is dominated by gammadelta T cells, normal human skin has resident alphabeta T cells that are also sequenced, and this complicates analysis of the scalp TCR repertoire. Shared TCR sequences between patients were less evident than in mice, which may be partly attributable to HLA diversity in the patient population.

Per the germline V gene (reference sequence), GTSNPN is the CDR1 and SVGIG is the CDR2. From its cysteine to its phenylalanine, the CDR3 spans 13 amino acids. Kept here is only the CDR3 DNA, which spans 39 bases and is read in frame from base 1. V gives up 1 base and J gives up 3 bases, and the segment between their germline ends measures 9 bases. Concerning this clone: Its cognate antigen has yet to be identified. No qualities accompany the bases; no much larger clone lies one base away.

Library prep was done by the immunoSEQ multiplex PCR assay. To provide template for TCR sequencing, every sample had RNA extracted and reverse transcribed into cDNA. SuperScript III was used for first-strand cDNA synthesis, primed with a 2:1 mix of oligo-dT and random hexamers. Amplification bias was assessed with a synthetic immune receptor repertoire, and residual bias was removed computationally. From the authors' description of their analysis: Raw reads were preprocessed for error removal, and CDR3 was defined according to IMGT conventions as running from the conserved cysteine to phenylalanine. Clonality was calculated as 1 minus Shannon entropy normalized by log2 of the number of productive unique TCRs. CD4 or CD8 identity of scalp clones was inferred by cross-referencing scalp TCRbeta sequences with sorted blood CD4 and CD8 repertoires. Held by TCRdb, this immuneACCESS table contains in-frame sequences only and omits some clones. Under half of the omission traces to an unresolved V gene where checked; the cause of the rest is unknown. V, J and clone size are those of that table, while D and trimming were read from the DNA. The sample table records 50,000 to 70,000 clones; roughly 45% of these occur just once. The ten largest clones take up just over 50% of the sample.

The sample comprised NKG2D-low CD8+ T cells sorted from blood. The cell subset or site label, as the study defines it: sorted CD8+ NKG2D-low blood T cells. The TCR originated in a human donor with alopecia areata. The sequence joins TRBV30 to TRBJ1-2; no D gene call is confident. The nucleotide sequence is TGTGCCTGGAGTGCCGGCGGCCACTATGGCTACACCTTC. This translates into CAWSAGGHYGYTF.